The clone carrying this T cell receptor beta chain was seen a few times. Its antigen is unidentified. The primer mix had 60 Vbeta and 13 Jbeta primers. Method: immunoSEQ multiplex PCR; TCRdb's copy keeps in-frame clones and lacks some. The table shows about 200,000 clones, with more than 65% occurring only once. The CDR3 covers 15 residues. CDR1 and CDR2 from the germline V gene are ENHRY and SYGVKD. V shed 2 bases and J 2 bases; nucleotides not matched to a gene: 3. The sample comes from a study of cytomegalovirus exposure and HLA in healthy donors. Study results and limitations: An analysis done earlier found most TCR beta V segments productive about 87% or about 30% of the time. Looking again later, the authors saw that most CMV-associated TCR beta chains seemed HLA-restricted.

The sequence was collected from a girl aged 10 to 17 in good health and CMV-seropositive. Sequencing was done on a sample of PBMCs. The chain couples TRBV10-3 to TRBJ2-7; 10 bases map to TRBD1. The CDR3: CAISEGDRGTYEQYF. In nucleotides, the CDR3 is TGTGCCATCAGTGAGGGGGACAGGGGTACCTACGAGCAGTACTTC.